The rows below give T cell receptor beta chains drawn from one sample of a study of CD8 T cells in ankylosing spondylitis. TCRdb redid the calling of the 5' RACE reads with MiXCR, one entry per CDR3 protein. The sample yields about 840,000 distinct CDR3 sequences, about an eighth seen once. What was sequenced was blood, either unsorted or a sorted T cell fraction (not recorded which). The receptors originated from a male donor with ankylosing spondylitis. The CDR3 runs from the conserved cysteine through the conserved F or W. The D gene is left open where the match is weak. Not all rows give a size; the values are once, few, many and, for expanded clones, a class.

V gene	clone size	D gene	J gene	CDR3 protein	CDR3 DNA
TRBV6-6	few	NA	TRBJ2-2	CASSYSDGELFF	TGTGCCAGCAGTTACTCGGATGGGGAGCTGTTTTTT
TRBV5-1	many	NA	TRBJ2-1	CASSFGSGPRTNEQFF	TGCGCCAGCAGCTTCGGATCCGGGCCCCGGACCAATGAGCAGTTCTTC
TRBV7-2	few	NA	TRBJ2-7	CASSRVETYEQYF	TGTGCCAGCAGCCGTGTTGAGACCTACGAGCAGTACTTC
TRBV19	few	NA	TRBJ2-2	CASSIVAVLGAGELFF	TGTGCCAGTAGTATAGTTGCCGTCCTGGGGGCCGGGGAGCTGTTTTTT
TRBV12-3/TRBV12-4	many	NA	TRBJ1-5	CASQGEANQPQHF	TGTGCCAGCCAGGGTGAAGCCAATCAGCCCCAGCATTTT
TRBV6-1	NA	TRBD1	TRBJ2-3	CASKMTGQALDTQYF	TGTGCCAGCAAAATGACAGGGCAGGCGTTGGATACGCAGTATTTT
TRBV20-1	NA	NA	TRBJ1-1	CSARDKKTDYMNTEAFF	TGCAGTGCTAGAGATAAAAAAACAGACTATATGAACACTGAAGCTTTCTTT
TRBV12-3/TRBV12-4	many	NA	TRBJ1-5	CASSLLRDQPQHF	TGTGCCAGCAGTTTACTTCGGGATCAGCCCCAGCATTTT
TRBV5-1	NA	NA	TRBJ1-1	CASSFEGVAFF	TGCGCCAGCAGCTTTGAAGGGGTAGCTTTCTTT
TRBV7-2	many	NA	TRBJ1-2	CASSRGRYSNYGYTF	TGTGCCAGCAGTCGAGGGCGGTACTCAAACTATGGCTACACCTTC
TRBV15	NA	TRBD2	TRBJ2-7	CATSRDLGGNANEQYF	TGTGCCACCAGCAGAGATCTGGGAGGGAACGCCAACGAGCAGTACTTC
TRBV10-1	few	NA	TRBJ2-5	CASKRNGRAYQETQYF	TGCGCCAGCAAACGAAACGGACGGGCGTACCAAGAGACCCAGTACTTC
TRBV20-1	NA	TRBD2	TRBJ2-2	CSARIPGRGVTGELFF	TGCAGTGCTAGGATTCCGGGACGGGGGGTCACCGGGGAGCTGTTTTTT
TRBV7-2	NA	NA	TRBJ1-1	CASSRGVGNTEAFF	TGTGCCAGCAGCAGGGGAGTGGGGAACACTGAAGCTTTCTTT
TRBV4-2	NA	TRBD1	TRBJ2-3	CASSQGRDRVADTQYF	TGTGCCAGCAGCCAAGGGCGGGACAGGGTAGCAGATACGCAGTATTTT
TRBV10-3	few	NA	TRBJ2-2	CAITGSGDAGELFF	TGTGCCATTACCGGGTCCGGGGACGCCGGGGAGCTGTTTTTT
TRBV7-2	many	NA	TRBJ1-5	CASSQTQEQPQHF	TGTGCCAGCAGCCAGACCCAGGAGCAGCCCCAGCATTTT
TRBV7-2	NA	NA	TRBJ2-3	CASSYQGADTQYF	TGTGCCAGCAGCTACCAGGGAGCAGATACGCAGTATTTT
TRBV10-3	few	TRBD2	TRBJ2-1	CAISPGLADFNEQFF	TGTGCCATCAGCCCGGGACTAGCGGACTTCAATGAGCAGTTCTTC
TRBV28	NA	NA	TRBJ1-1	CASRSGSETEAFF	TGTGCCAGCAGGAGCGGGAGTGAAACTGAAGCTTTCTTT
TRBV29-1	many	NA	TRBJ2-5	CSAGGETQYF	TGCAGCGCCGGTGGGGAGACCCAGTACTTC
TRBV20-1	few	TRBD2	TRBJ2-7	CSARDFQRGASYEQYF	TGCAGTGCTAGAGATTTCCAGCGGGGGGCCTCCTACGAGCAGTACTTC
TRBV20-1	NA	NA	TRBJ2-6	CSASGSRANVLTF	TGCAGTGCTAGTGGGAGCAGGGCCAACGTCCTGACTTTC
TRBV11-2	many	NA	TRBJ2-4	CASSLVGVAKNIQYF	TGTGCCAGCAGCTTAGTCGGGGTGGCCAAAAACATTCAGTACTTC
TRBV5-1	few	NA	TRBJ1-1	CASSLDSIDEAFF	TGCGCCAGCAGCTTGGATTCCATCGATGAAGCTTTCTTT
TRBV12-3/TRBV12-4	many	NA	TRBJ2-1	CASSLRLNEQFF	TGTGCCAGCAGTTTAAGGCTTAATGAGCAGTTCTTC
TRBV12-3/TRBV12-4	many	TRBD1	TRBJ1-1	CASSPGTENTEAFF	TGTGCCAGCAGCCCGGGGACAGAAAACACTGAAGCTTTCTTT